This TCR beta chain appears in the sequencing data of a study of radiotherapy plus CTLA-4 blockade in lung cancer (dated by TCRdb to 2017 to 2018). A note on the overall study: Objective responses occurred in 18% of enrolled patients, and about 30% achieved disease control.

Paper-wide results and their limitations: The strongest predictors of response, as reported, were early dynamic changes in blood T cell clones along with a rise in serum interferon-beta after radiation. After treatment with radiotherapy and ipilimumab, TCR clones that originated in tumors expanded in peripheral blood.

This clone showed up just a few times. Its antigen is currently not known. No qualities accompany the bases; no much larger clone lies one base away. CDR3 length: 14 amino acids, cysteine to phenylalanine. Only CDR3 DNA remains: 42 bases, in frame from the first base. Reading the germline V gene gives CDR1 KGHSH and CDR2 LQKENI. Trimming costs V 6 bases and J 3 bases, and their ends lie 14 bases apart. Receptors were amplified or captured by the immunoSEQ multiplex PCR assay. This is the immuneACCESS table as TCRdb keeps it, with only in-frame sequences that have V and J called. A part of the clones is gone; compared with another copy, unresolved V genes explain less than half, and the rest is unexplained. A total of tens of thousands of clones appear in this sample, roughly 79% of them only once. The ten largest clones represent about 23% of the sample. In this study, focal radiation therapy paired with CTLA-4 blockade (ipilimumab) was tested in patients who had chemo-refractory metastatic non-small-cell lung cancer.

The chain joins TRBV18 to TRBJ1-1; TRBD1 is a possible D gene, resting on 5 matching bases. The source of this sequence is a human donor with non-small cell lung cancer whose response to radiotherapy plus ipilimumab could not be evaluated. Some clones in this sample may be carry-over from other donors' samples. The sequences come from peripheral blood, collected from a patient treated with radiotherapy plus ipilimumab. The CDR3 protein: CASSQSGSDTEAFF. The DNA reads as follows: TGTGCCAGCTCCCAATCAGGGTCGGACACTGAAGCTTTCTTT.